This TCR beta chain comes out of a study of T cells in Graves' hyperthyroidism and ophthalmopathy. Study-level background: Before treatment of any kind, peripheral blood was taken at initial diagnosis. Findings and limits, study-wide: Blood also contained most expanded thyroid clonotypes above 0.001.

In this sample, this clonotype turned up many times. Its antigen is undetermined. RNA transcripts provided the source from which TCR beta CDR3 regions were amplified. In the first-round RT-PCR of the TCR CDR3, the HTBI primer set was used. Each CDR3 protein gets one entry after TCRdb re-called the multiplex PCR reads with MiXCR. The sample consists of some 800,000 distinct CDR3 sequences, about 38% of them appearing once. Losses at the gene ends were 4 bases for V and 6 bases for J; bases not matched to a gene: 5. The CDR3 runs 13 residues. Germline V gives CDR1 MGHRA, CDR2 YSYEKL. Each patient was aged 18 to 65 and had newly diagnosed hyperthyroidism of under 2 months' duration. On the basis of clinical symptoms, serum thyroxine and TRAb, thyroid ultrasound and orbital computed tomography, diagnoses were made.

The source of this sequence is a man aged 18 to 35 with Graves' hyperthyroidism. The rearrangement uses TRBV4-1 and TRBJ1-2, with 7 bases fitting TRBD1. Material for sequencing was blood. The DNA of the CDR3 is TGCGCCAGCAGCCGCCCAACAGGGGATGGCTACACCTTC. This gives the protein CASSRPTGDGYTF.